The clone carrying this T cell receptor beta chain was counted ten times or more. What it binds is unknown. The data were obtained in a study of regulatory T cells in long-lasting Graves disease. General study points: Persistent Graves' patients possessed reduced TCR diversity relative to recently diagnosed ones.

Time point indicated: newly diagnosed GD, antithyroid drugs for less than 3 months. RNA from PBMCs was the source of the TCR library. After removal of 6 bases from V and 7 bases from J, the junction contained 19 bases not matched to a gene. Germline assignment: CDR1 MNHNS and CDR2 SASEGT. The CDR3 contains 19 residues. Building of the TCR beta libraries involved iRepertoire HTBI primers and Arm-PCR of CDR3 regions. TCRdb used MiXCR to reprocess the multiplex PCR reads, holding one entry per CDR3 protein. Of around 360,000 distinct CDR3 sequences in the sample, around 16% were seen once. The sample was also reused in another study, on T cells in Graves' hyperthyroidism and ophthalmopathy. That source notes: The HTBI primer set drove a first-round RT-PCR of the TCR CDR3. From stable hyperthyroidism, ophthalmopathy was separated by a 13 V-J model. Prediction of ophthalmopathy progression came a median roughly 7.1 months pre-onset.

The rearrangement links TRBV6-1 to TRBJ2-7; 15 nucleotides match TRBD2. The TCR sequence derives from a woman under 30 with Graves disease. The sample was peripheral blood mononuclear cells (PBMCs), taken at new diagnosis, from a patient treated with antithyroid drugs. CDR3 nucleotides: TGTGCCAGCAGACCCATGGTTCGGACTAGCGGGAGGGACCCTGTGGAGCAGTACTTC. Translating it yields CASRPMVRTSGRDPVEQYF.